Listed below are T cell receptor beta chains from one sample, sequenced in a study of cytomegalovirus exposure and HLA in healthy donors. Repertoires were generated with immunoSEQ multiplex PCR, while TCRdb's copy carries only in-frame clones and drops some. Here the sample spans roughly 100,000 clones, roughly 82% being singletons. Sequenced material: PBMCs. The receptors stem from a man aged 50-60 years in good health and CMV-seronegative. Both conserved end residues are part of each CDR3. The order of the fields is J gene, D gene, V gene, clone size, CDR3 protein, CDR3 DNA. D genes are given only for firm matches. Clone size is not always given. Where it is, it says once, few, many or a class for expanded clones.

TRBJ1-2 TRBD1 TRBV5-1 once CASSSGTGNYGYTF TGCGCCAGCAGCTCCGGGACAGGGAACTATGGCTACACCTTC
TRBJ1-3 . TRBV7-2 . CASSFIAGRQGNTIYF TGTGCCAGCAGCTTCATTGCGGGACGGCAGGGAAACACCATATATTTT
TRBJ2-7 . TRBV4-2 . CASSQDRLSSYEQYF TGTGCCAGCAGCCAAGACAGGTTGAGTAGCTACGAGCAGTACTTC
TRBJ2-6 TRBD1 TRBV2 . CAGTRDRVGSGANVLTF TGTGCCGGCACCCGGGACAGGGTAGGGTCTGGGGCCAACGTCCTGACTTTC
TRBJ1-5 . TRBV6-1 once CASSDQRNRHF TGTGCCAGCAGTGACCAGAGGAATAGGCATTTT
TRBJ1-1 . TRBV5-1 . CASSLAPQGVGTEAFF TGCGCCAGCAGCTTAGCACCACAGGGCGTTGGGACTGAAGCTTTCTTT
TRBJ1-5 TRBD1 TRBV15 . CATSRDYSSPGTEDQPQHF TGTGCCACCAGCAGAGATTACTCTTCCCCCGGGACAGAAGATCAGCCCCAGCATTTT
TRBJ1-2 . TRBV6-1 . CASRGGTSANYGYTF TGTGCCAGCAGAGGAGGGACGTCTGCTAACTATGGCTACACCTTC
TRBJ2-3 TRBD1 TRBV19 . CASRISRTGDQDTQYF TGTGCCAGTAGAATAAGTAGGACAGGGGATCAAGATACGCAGTATTTT
TRBJ2-7 . TRBV7-8 . CASSLSRGSFYEQYF TGTGCCAGCAGCTTAAGTCGGGGGTCGTTCTACGAGCAGTACTTC
TRBJ2-3 TRBD2 TRBV6-4 few CASSDSRGGTDTQYF TGTGCCAGCAGTGACTCGCGGGGGGGCACAGATACGCAGTATTTT
TRBJ1-2 TRBD1 TRBV6-1 . CASSEPGTDTYGYTF TGTGCCAGCAGTGAACCTGGGACAGATACATATGGCTACACCTTC
TRBJ2-6 . TRBV10-1 . CANSATGSGANVLTF TGCGCCAACAGCGCTACTGGCTCTGGGGCCAACGTCCTGACTTTC
TRBJ2-7 TRBD2 TRBV11-2 . CASRPVSGGPYEQYF TGTGCCAGCAGGCCGGTCAGCGGGGGTCCCTACGAGCAGTACTTC
TRBJ1-1 . TRBV7-6 once CASSSTNGLNTEAFF TGTGCCAGCAGCTCTACCAATGGGCTGAACACTGAAGCTTTCTTT
TRBJ2-5 TRBD1 TRBV5-1 once CASSLGGGDRGIGTQYF TGCGCCAGCAGCTTGGGAGGCGGGGACAGGGGAATCGGGACCCAGTACTTC
TRBJ2-4 . TRBV5-1 . CASSPDIIAKNIQYF TGCGCCAGCAGCCCCGACATCATAGCCAAAAACATTCAGTACTTC
TRBJ1-1 . TRBV9 . CASSVVAASGAFF TGTGCCAGCAGCGTAGTTGCGGCTTCCGGGGCTTTCTTT
TRBJ1-1 . TRBV5-1 . CASREQDGDTEAFF TGCGCCAGCAGGGAACAGGACGGAGACACTGAAGCTTTCTTT
TRBJ1-1 TRBD1 TRBV5-1 once CASSLETGGRTEAFF TGCGCCAGCAGCTTGGAGACAGGGGGTAGGACTGAAGCTTTCTTT
TRBJ2-2 TRBD1 TRBV9 few CASSVGGGTGDTGELFF TGTGCCAGCAGCGTAGGAGGAGGGACAGGGGACACCGGGGAGCTGTTTTTT
TRBJ1-1 TRBD1 TRBV7-9 once CASSLSRAGGWPAEAFF TGTGCCAGCAGCTTAAGTAGGGCAGGGGGTTGGCCGGCTGAAGCTTTCTTT
TRBJ2-1 TRBD1 TRBV29-1 . CSGWTGNNEQFF TGCAGCGGGTGGACAGGGAACAATGAGCAGTTCTTC
TRBJ2-2 TRBD2 TRBV11-2 . CASSQSGGTNTGELFF TGTGCCAGCAGCCAAAGCGGGGGGACGAACACCGGGGAGCTGTTTTTT
TRBJ1-6 TRBD1 TRBV7-3 . CASSLGTASGESPLHF TGTGCCAGCAGCTTGGGGACAGCGTCGGGGGAATCACCCCTCCACTTT
TRBJ1-1 . TRBV5-1 . CASSLEAGNTEAFF TGCGCCAGCAGCTTGGAAGCAGGAAACACTGAAGCTTTCTTT
TRBJ1-5 . TRBV7-9 once CSSSTSTAPQDQPQHF TGTTCCAGCAGTACGTCTACGGCTCCACAGGATCAGCCCCAGCATTTT
TRBJ1-5 TRBD1 TRBV5-6 . CASSLQRGLRFQPQHF TGTGCCAGCAGCTTGCAGAGGGGGCTGAGGTTTCAGCCCCAGCATTTT
TRBJ2-1 . TRBV4-2 . CASSPQGQGVNEQFF TGTGCCAGCAGCCCCCAGGGCCAAGGGGTCAATGAGCAGTTCTTC